The 24 T cell receptor beta chains below were found in one sample sequenced in a study of blood T cell repertoires in COVID-19. Data came from immunoSEQ multiplex PCR; TCRdb stores just in-frame clones and leaves some out. The table shows 200,000 to 250,000 clones, with around 85% occurring only once. The sample comprised PBMCs or T cells enriched from blood (not recorded which). The receptor source for this set is a man in his forties who had recovered from COVID-19.

The rearrangement joins TRBV11-2 to TRBJ1-3, with D hard to call. Germline-derived CDR1 and CDR2 are SGHAT and FQNNGV. The V end lost 2 bases, the J end lost 4 bases, and 18 bases lay between the germline ends. This CDR3 contains 17 residues. The CDR3 nucleotides are TGTGCCAGCAGCTTAAATTCCCGGGGTTTTTTAGGAAACACCATATATTTT. This encodes CASSLNSRGFLGNTIYF.

The chain combines TRBV5-5 with TRBJ2-2; TRBD2 might be the D (5 bases). CDR1 and CDR2 (germline): SGHKS, YYEKEE (reference sequence). CDR3 length equals 16 residues. V lost 0 bases to trimming and J lost 0 bases, with 9 bases between them. CDR3: CASSLGEGSNTGELFF. The CDR3 DNA is TGTGCCAGCAGCTTGGGAGAGGGTTCGAACACCGGGGAGCTGTTTTTT.

V is TRBV7-3 and J is TRBJ2-1; a possible D gene is TRBD1 (7 bases). The ends were cut back, 2 bases at V and 5 bases at J, with 16 bases in the middle. Germline V gene sequence: CDR1 SGHTA, CDR2 FQGTGA. This CDR3 region has 16 residues. The CDR3 loop reads CASSLRQGGIDNEQFF. CDR3 sequence (DNA): TGTGCCAGCAGCTTACGACAGGGAGGCATCGACAATGAGCAGTTCTTC.

The rearrangement uses TRBV4-3 and TRBJ2-7; D is perhaps TRBD1 (6 bases). The CDR3 runs to 15 residues. V lost 4 bases and J lost 1, with 14 bases in between. CDR1 and CDR2 from the germline V gene are LGHNA and YSLEER. The CDR3 spells CASSPSSGESYEQYF. For the CDR3, the DNA is TGCGCCAGCAGCCCCTCTTCAGGGGAATCCTACGAGCAGTACTTC.

This chain links TRBV7-3 with TRBJ2-7, with 13 positions matching TRBD2. CDR3 size: 17 residues. CDR1 is SGHTA, CDR2 FQGTGA, per germline. V gave up 5 bases and J gave up 5 bases; unmatched junction bases: 12. CDR3 sequence: CASSPLGGLAGWDEQYF. Written as DNA, the CDR3 is TGTGCCAGCAGCCCCCTAGGGGGACTAGCGGGATGGGACGAGCAGTACTTC.

The V call is TRBV30, the J call TRBJ2-5, with D uncertain. Trimming stripped 0 bases from V and 0 bases from J, with 17 bases between. The CDR3 runs to 17 residues. Germline CDR1 GTSNPN, CDR2 SVGIG (reference sequence). The CDR3 spells CAWSVSLTPPYQETQYF. In nucleotides, the CDR3 is TGTGCCTGGAGTGTAAGCCTCACTCCTCCGTACCAAGAGACCCAGTACTTC.

The chain has TRBV5-1 and TRBJ2-7; 7 nucleotides match TRBD1. Per the germline V gene, CDR1 is SGHRS and CDR2 is YFSETQ. The CDR3 runs to 14 residues. Trimming took 2 bases from V and 10 from J; bases not matched to a gene: 12. CDR3 sequence reads: CASSFSPTGSDQYF. The CDR3 DNA sequence: TGCGCCAGCAGCTTCTCCCCGACAGGGTCGGATCAGTACTTC.

The chain recombines TRBV3-1 (or the pseudogene TRBV3-2) with TRBJ2-1; 13 nucleotides match TRBD2. The CDR3 length is 19 residues. Germline values: CDR1 LGHDT, CDR2 YNNKEL (reference sequence). V lost 2 bases to trimming and J lost 3 bases; unmatched junction nucleotides: 10. CDR3 amino acids: CASSQPTPRTSGSYNEQFF. The CDR3 region has the DNA TGTGCCAGCAGCCAACCGACTCCTAGGACTAGCGGGAGCTACAATGAGCAGTTCTTC.

This clone occurred once. The rearrangement links TRBV4-2 to TRBJ1-5; 9 bases agree with TRBD1. V lost 0 bases, J lost 4 bases, and 4 bases stayed unmatched. The CDR3 sequence is 16 residues long. Germline V gives CDR1 LGHNA, CDR2 YNFKEQ. This chain's CDR3 is CASSQDRDRVNQPQHF. The CDR3 DNA sequence: TGTGCCAGCAGCCAAGACCGGGACAGGGTAAATCAGCCCCAGCATTTT.

CDR3 bases: TGTGCCAGCAGCTTATTTAGCGGGAGGATGGGGAATGAGCAGTTCTTC. Its translation: CASSLFSGRMGNEQFF. The chain couples TRBV7-2 to TRBJ2-1; TRBD2 agrees at 10 bases. Germline-derived CDR1 and CDR2 are SGHTA and FQGNSA. With 2 bases clipped from V and 7 bases from J, the junction kept 8 bases outside the gene matches. The CDR3 length is 16 residues.

The chain uses TRBV7-9 and TRBJ2-5; 8 positions agree with TRBD2. The CDR3 runs 16 residues. V lost 3 bases to trimming and J lost 5 bases; unmatched junction nucleotides: 11. Germline values: CDR1 SEHNR, CDR2 FQNEAQ (reference sequence). The CDR3 bases are TGTGCCAGCAGCTTCGGGGTAGCGGGAACAGGGGAGACCCAGTACTTC. This translates into CASSFGVAGTGETQYF. Together with reference TRBV7-9 and TRBJ2-5, the CDR3 gives the full variable domain: DTGVSQNPRHKITKRGQNVTFRCDPISEHNRLYWYRQTLGQGPEFLTYFQNEAQLEKSRLLSDRFSAERPKGSFSTLEIQRTEQGDSAMYLCASSFGVAGTGETQYFGPGTRLLVL.

This chain links TRBV27 with TRBJ1-1, with TRBD1 matching over 7 bases. CDR1 and CDR2 from the germline V gene are MNHEY and SMNVEV (reference sequence). V lost 5 bases, J lost 5 bases, and 5 bases stayed unmatched. The CDR3 totals 13 residues. The CDR3 DNA sequence: TGTGCCAGCAGTATCCGACAGGGTACTGAAGCTTTCTTT. It codes for CASSIRQGTEAFF.

V and J are TRBV7-9 and TRBJ1-5; TRBD1 matches 10 bases. CDR3 size: 12 residues. Germline V gene lookup returns CDR1 SEHNR and CDR2 FQNEAQ (reference sequence). The V segment lost 4 bases and the J segment 12 bases; nucleotides outside the gene matches: 3. The CDR3 coding sequence is TGTGCCAGCAGCTCCGGACAGGGGGGCCAGCATTTT. This codes for CASSSGQGGQHF.

The chain couples TRBV13 to TRBJ2-7, with 8 positions matching TRBD2. Per the germline V gene, CDR1 is PRHDT and CDR2 is FYEKMQ (reference sequence). The trim removed 0 bases at V and 3 bases at J, leaving 4 bases unmatched. The CDR3 is made up of 15 amino acids. The DNA for the CDR3 is TGTGCCAGCAGCTTAGGACGGGAGGGATTCTACGAGCAGTACTTC. Protein sequence: CASSLGREGFYEQYF.

The rearrangement joins TRBV4-1 to TRBJ2-7, with a possible D match to TRBD2 (6 bases). The CDR3 length is 15 residues. The germline V gene encodes CDR1 MGHRA and CDR2 YSYEKL. The ends were cut back, 1 base at V and 3 bases at J, with 13 bases in the middle. The CDR3 DNA follows: TGCGCCAGCAGCCAAGTCGGGGGTGACTACTACGAGCAGTACTTC. Translated, it gives CASSQVGGDYYEQYF.

This chain uses TRBV19 with TRBJ1-1, with 7 bases aligning to TRBD1. The CDR3 runs to 14 residues. Germline CDR1 is LNHDA and CDR2 is SQIVND (reference sequence). V was clipped by 6 bases and J by 0 bases; unmatched bases: 4. The CDR3 here is CASSSGQLNTEAFF. Written as DNA, the CDR3 is TGTGCCAGTAGCTCGGGACAGTTGAACACTGAAGCTTTCTTT.

This chain uses TRBV7-9 with TRBJ1-2; TRBD1 matches 7 bases. V trimming: 5 bases; J trimming: 6 bases; junction bases outside the gene matches: 15. CDR1 and CDR2 (germline): SEHNR, FQNEAQ (reference sequence). The CDR3 is made up of 16 amino acids. The CDR3 region is CASSNSGTAGRDGYTF. DNA of the CDR3: TGTGCCAGCAGCAACTCCGGGACAGCTGGTCGGGATGGCTACACCTTC.

This clone appeared once. This chain links TRBV5-4 with TRBJ2-7, with D maybe TRBD2 (6 bases). The CDR3 sequence is 14 residues long. V was pared by 2 bases and J by 3 bases, with 12 bases between. Germline values: CDR1 SGHNT, CDR2 YYREEE (reference sequence). The CDR3 DNA follows: TGTGCCAGCAGCTTCGGGACTCGGGGCTACGAGCAGTACTTC. It yields the protein CASSFGTRGYEQYF.

V usage is TRBV7-3 and J usage is TRBJ2-2, with D perhaps TRBD1 (5 bases). The V gene lost 3 bases and the J gene lost 2 bases, with 10 bases spanning the gap. The germline V gene has CDR1 SGHTA and CDR2 FQGTGA. The CDR3 is made up of 15 amino acids. CDR3 sequence: CASSFQGFNTGELFF. DNA for the CDR3: TGTGCCAGCAGCTTTCAGGGTTTCAACACCGGGGAGCTGTTTTTT.

This sequence joins TRBV19 and TRBJ2-1; the D gene is possibly TRBD2 (6 bases). The CDR3 consists of 17 residues. The V end was cut by 5 bases, the J end by 7 bases, with 24 bases between. Germline CDR1 reads LNHDA; CDR2 reads SQIVND (reference sequence). The CDR3 loop is CASSPPRPGGLGNEQFF. CDR3 nucleotide sequence: TGTGCCAGTAGTCCCCCTAGGCCCGGGGGATTGGGGAATGAGCAGTTCTTC.

J is TRBJ1-6 and V is TRBV6-5; D gene unclear. This CDR3 contains 14 residues. Trimming stripped 8 bases from V and 8 bases from J, with 16 bases between. The germline gives CDR1 MNHEY, CDR2 SVGAGI. For the CDR3, the DNA is TGTGCCAGCCAGGCGCGGGTTTCTTATTCACCCCTCCACTTT. This encodes CASQARVSYSPLHF.

This sequence joins TRBV2 and TRBJ2-3; 8 nucleotides align to TRBD2. CDR1 is SNHLY and CDR2 is FYNNEI in the germline V gene. V trimming: 6 bases; J trimming: 4 bases; junction bases outside the gene matches: 3. The CDR3 extends over 13 amino acids. In nucleotides, the CDR3 is TGTGCCAGCAGACTAGCGGTCTCAGATACGCAGTATTTT. This sequence encodes CASRLAVSDTQYF.

The gene calls are TRBV21-1 and TRBJ1-1; the listed D gene, TRBD1, was not tested against the DNA. TRBV21-1 is a known pseudogene. The CDR3 has 17 residues. CDR3 amino acids: CASSKMGLAGMNTEAFF. The CDR3 DNA reads as TGTGCCAGCAGCAAAATGGGTCTGGCAGGAATGAACACTGAAGCTTTCTTT.

V usage is TRBV3-1 (or the pseudogene TRBV3-2) and J usage is TRBJ1-3; tentatively, D is TRBD1 (6 bases). The CDR3 loop spans 17 amino acids. Germline CDR1 is LGHDT and CDR2 is YNNKEL (reference sequence). Trimming removed 0 bases at V and 4 bases at J, with 16 bases between. The chain's CDR3 is CASSQEVGAPRGNTIYF. For the CDR3, the DNA is TGTGCCAGCAGCCAAGAGGTGGGGGCCCCTCGCGGAAACACCATATATTTT.